The 5 T cell receptor beta chains reported below all come from one sample, sequenced in a study of T cells in Graves' hyperthyroidism and ophthalmopathy. TCR beta CDR3 sequences were amplified from RNA transcripts. The HTBI set primed first-round TCR CDR3 RT-PCR. TCRdb re-derived calls from the multiplex PCR reads in MiXCR, one entry per CDR3 protein. The sample holds 500,000 to 600,000 distinct CDR3 sequences, about 43% seen once. The sequenced material came from peripheral blood or thyroid tissue (not recorded which). The receptors originated from an adult woman with Graves' disease, either hyperthyroidism or ophthalmopathy (not recorded which).

In this sample, this clonotype turned up many times. The chain employs TRBV28 and TRBJ1-2; D not resolved. Germline V gene data show CDR1 as MDHEN and CDR2 as SYDVKM. The V gene lost 6 bases and the J gene lost 7 bases, with 12 bases spanning the gap. The CDR3 covers 12 residues. CDR3 nucleotides: TGTGCCAGCAGCTACGGACCTGCTGGCTACACCTTC. Protein sequence: CASSYGPAGYTF.

This clonotype was observed a handful of times. This chain links TRBV7-9 with TRBJ2-5; tentatively, D is TRBD1 (6 bases). With 5 bases removed from V and 1 base from J, the gap between germline ends came to 11 bases. This CDR3 has 14 amino acids. Germline CDR1 reads SEHNR; CDR2 reads FQNEAQ (reference sequence). The CDR3: CASSTRTVQETQYF. Here the CDR3 DNA reads TGTGCCAGCAGCACCCGGACAGTCCAAGAGACCCAGTACTTC.

V and J are TRBV2 and TRBJ2-7; perhaps TRBD1 as D (5 bases). V was cut by 1 base and J by 3 bases, with 13 bases left in between. The V gene's germline CDR1 is SNHLY and CDR2 FYNNEI. The CDR3 covers 15 residues. The CDR3 sequence: CASSEVLRENYEQYF. The CDR3 bases are TGTGCCAGCAGTGAAGTTCTCAGGGAAAACTACGAGCAGTACTTC.

The genes are TRBV20-1 and TRBJ1-2, with TRBD1 matching 11 bases. This CDR3 region has 13 residues. The V gene end was trimmed by 5 bases and the J gene end by 11 bases; junction bases not matched to a gene: 10. CDR1 is DFQATT and CDR2 is SNEGSKA in the germline V gene (reference sequence). In DNA, the CDR3 is TGCAGTGCTGGACGGACAGGGGGCCTTGGTTACACCTTC. The encoded protein is CSAGRTGGLGYTF.

This chain uses TRBV4-2 with TRBJ2-3; a weak D match, TRBD2 (5 bases). CDR1 and CDR2 (germline): LGHNA, YNFKEQ. V dropped 3 bases and J dropped 4 bases, with 11 bases sitting between them. The CDR3 runs to 14 residues. CDR3 in amino acids: CASSQELAPDTQYF. The CDR3 coding sequence is TGTGCCAGCAGCCAGGAGCTAGCCCCAGATACGCAGTATTTT.